The next 29 T cell receptor beta chains were all read from a single sample in a study of cytomegalovirus exposure and HLA in healthy donors. Primers included in the PCR were 60 Vbeta and 13 Jbeta primers. Generated by immunoSEQ multiplex PCR, the TCRdb table keeps only in-frame clones and is missing some. Of around 120,000 clones in the sample, 70% to 85% were seen once. Sequenced input: PBMCs. The receptors come from a boy between 10 and 17 years old in good health and CMV-seronegative.

The chain uses TRBV6-5 and TRBJ2-1, with a possible D match to TRBD1 (5 bases). Germline V lookup: CDR1 MNHEY, CDR2 SVGAGI. The length of the CDR3 is 13 residues. V lost 6 bases and J lost 6, with 12 bases in between. CDR3 in DNA: TGTGCCAGCAGCAGGGATCCGTCCAATGAGCAGTTCTTC. Protein: CASSRDPSNEQFF.

J is TRBJ2-5 and V is TRBV2, with 10 bases fitting TRBD2. The J call may be in error: the DNA end matches TRBJ2-7 better. The CDR3 is 17 residues long. Germline V gene lookup returns CDR1 SNHLY and CDR2 FYNNEI. CDR3 bases: TGTGCCAGCAGTGAAGCAGGCCTAGCGGGAGCAGTAGGCGAGCAGTACTTC. Encoded protein: CASSEAGLAGAVGEQYF.

The J gene is TRBJ2-1, the V gene TRBV6-6; 14 bases fit TRBD2. V was clipped by 2 bases and J by 7 bases; unmatched bases: 4. CDR1 is MNHNY, CDR2 SVGAGI, per germline (reference sequence). This CDR3 is 16 amino acids long. The CDR3 coding sequence is TGTGCCAGCAGTTACCCGGGACTAGCGGGAGTTAATGAGCAGTTCTTC. This encodes CASSYPGLAGVNEQFF.

The genes are TRBV6-6 and TRBJ1-1; D not certain. The germline V gene has CDR1 MNHNY and CDR2 SVGAGI (reference sequence). Trimming shortened V by 2 bases and J by 0 bases, and 10 bases separated the two germline ends. The CDR3 sequence is 15 residues long. DNA of the CDR3: TGTGCCAGCAGTTACCCAACAGAGATGAACACTGAAGCTTTCTTT. This codes for CASSYPTEMNTEAFF.

J is TRBJ2-7 and V is TRBV5-4, with a possible D match to TRBD2 (6 bases). Trimming took 4 bases from V and 1 from J, leaving 9 bases between them. Germline V CDR1 and CDR2: SGHNT, YYREEE (reference sequence). The CDR3 covers 13 residues. CDR3 sequence (DNA): TGTGCCAGCAGCGCCGGGAGTTCCTACGAGCAGTACTTC. Its translation: CASSAGSSYEQYF. Supplemented by reference TRBV5-4 and TRBJ2-7, the full variable domain reads ETGVTQSPTHLIKTRGQQVTLRCSSQSGHNTVSWYQQALGQGPQFIFQYYREEENGRGNFPPRFSGLQFPNYSSELNVNALELDDSALYLCASSAGSSYEQYFGPGTRLTVT.

This chain joins TRBV5-1 and TRBJ2-7, with unresolved D. V shed 0 bases and J shed 3 bases, with 7 bases lying between them. This CDR3 spans 13 amino acids. The germline CDR1 and CDR2 sequences are SGHRS and YFSETQ. The CDR3 region is CASSLGESYEQYF. In nucleotides, the CDR3 is TGCGCCAGCAGCTTGGGAGAGAGCTACGAGCAGTACTTC.

This chain joins TRBV10-3 and TRBJ1-2; 11 positions match TRBD1. The CDR3 has 17 residues. CDR1 ENHRY and CDR2 SYGVKD come from the germline V gene. The trim removed 2 bases at V and 4 bases at J, leaving 9 bases unmatched. The CDR3 DNA reads as TGTGCCATCAGTGAGGGTGGACAGGGGGCGCAGGGCTATGGCTACACCTTC. As protein: CAISEGGQGAQGYGYTF.

The V gene is TRBV5-1, the J gene TRBJ2-3; 8 bases are a match to TRBD2. J gave up 2 bases and V 5 bases, and 4 bases lay outside the gene matches. The CDR3 covers 14 residues. Per the germline V gene, CDR1 is SGHRS and CDR2 is YFSETQ. This chain's CDR3 is CASSSGEYTDTQYF. The CDR3 DNA follows: TGCGCCAGCAGTAGCGGGGAGTACACAGATACGCAGTATTTT.

This clone was seen once. The gene calls are TRBV19 and TRBJ1-1, with D unresolved. In germline, CDR1 is LNHDA, CDR2 SQIVND (reference sequence). The V end was cut by 8 bases, the J end by 2 bases, with 12 bases between. CDR3 size: 13 residues. CDR3 sequence: CASVDWINTEAFF. In DNA, the CDR3 is TGTGCCAGTGTGGACTGGATTAACACTGAAGCTTTCTTT.

V and J are TRBV7-9 and TRBJ1-5; 7 bases align to TRBD1. V shed 5 bases, J shed 12 bases, and the junction held 4 bases outside the gene matches. The CDR3 loop spans 11 amino acids. The germline gives CDR1 SEHNR, CDR2 FQNEAQ (reference sequence). CDR3 sequence reads: CASSVRDSQHF. The CDR3 nucleotides read TGTGCCAGCAGCGTCCGGGACAGCCAGCATTTT.

The J gene is TRBJ1-1, the V gene TRBV18; maybe TRBD1 (6 bases). The V end lost 4 bases, the J end lost 5 bases, and 14 bases lay between the germline ends. Germline lookup yields CDR1 KGHSH and CDR2 LQKENI. The CDR3 extends over 14 amino acids. The CDR3 bases are TGTGCCAGCTCACAAAAACGACAGGAAACTGAAGCTTTCTTT. It yields the protein CASSQKRQETEAFF.

The genes are TRBV7-8 and TRBJ2-7; D is perhaps TRBD2 (5 bases). Germline CDR1 reads SGHVS; CDR2 reads FQNEAQ. Trimming removed 5 bases at V and 4 bases at J, with 21 bases between. This CDR3 has 16 residues. CDR3 residues: CASSLGPGRTGYEQYF. CDR3 sequence (DNA): TGTGCCAGCAGCCTCGGGCCCGGGCGGACTGGGTACGAGCAGTACTTC.

The chain joins TRBV2 to TRBJ1-1, with a weak D call TRBD1 (5 bases). The CDR3 runs to 16 residues. Trimming pared 5 bases from V and 4 bases from J, leaving 20 bases between. The germline CDR1 and CDR2 sequences are SNHLY and FYNNEI. The DNA for the CDR3 is TGTGCCAGCAGTTCCCTGGGTGGTCAGGGATCCACTGAAGCTTTCTTT. This sequence encodes CASSSLGGQGSTEAFF.

This rearrangement joins TRBV2 to TRBJ2-2; TRBD2 is a possible D gene (5 bases). Germline lookup yields CDR1 SNHLY and CDR2 FYNNEI. V was pared by 1 base and J by 1 base, with 10 bases between. The CDR3 is 16 residues long. CDR3 nucleotide sequence: TGTGCCAGCAGTGAAGATAGTAGCGTGAACACCGGGGAGCTGTTTTTT. Translating gives CASSEDSSVNTGELFF.

V and J are TRBV10-3 and TRBJ1-4, with 7 bases identical to TRBD1. Germline CDR1 and CDR2: ENHRY and SYGVKD. The junction had 12 bases not matched to a gene; V was cut back by 4 bases and J by 7 bases. The CDR3 runs 16 residues. The CDR3 loop reads CAISADRAGITEKLFF. The CDR3, as DNA: TGTGCCATCAGTGCCGACAGGGCGGGCATAACTGAAAAACTGTTTTTT.

The chain recombines TRBV4-3 with TRBJ2-7; D not certain. CDR1 is LGHNA and CDR2 is YSLEER in the germline V gene. Trimming pared 1 base from V and 3 bases from J, leaving 16 bases between. The CDR3 has 16 residues. CDR3 in amino acids: CASSQGRSASGYEQYF. The CDR3 DNA reads as TGCGCCAGCAGCCAAGGGCGCTCAGCGTCCGGCTACGAGCAGTACTTC.

This clone was counted once. The conserved final phenylalanine or tryptophan is absent from the CDR3, which likely points to a read error. The chain joins TRBV29-1 to TRBJ1-2, with D unresolved. The CDR3 loop spans 13 amino acids. V shed 5 bases and J shed 2 bases, with 12 bases lying between them. Germline CDR1 reads SQVTM; CDR2 reads ANQGSEA. The CDR3 loop is CSVPEGKNYGYTS. Here the CDR3 DNA reads TGCAGCGTTCCCGAGGGAAAGAACTATGGCTACACCTCC.

This rearrangement joins TRBV27 to TRBJ1-5; 7 nucleotides line up with TRBD1. This CDR3 region has 16 residues. CDR1 is MNHEY, CDR2 SMNVEV, per germline (reference sequence). V lost 4 bases, J lost 8 bases, and 14 bases stayed unmatched. The CDR3 DNA follows: TGTGCCAGCAGTTCGACGACAGGGCCTCCCGGGGAGCCCCAGCATTTT. Translated: CASSSTTGPPGEPQHF.

V and J are TRBV30 and TRBJ2-2, with 8 bases fitting TRBD1. J lost 0 bases, V lost 2 bases, and 2 bases had no gene match. The germline V gene has CDR1 GTSNPN and CDR2 SVGIG (reference sequence). CDR3 length: 15 amino acids. The CDR3 coding sequence is TGTGCCTGGAGTCAGGACAGGGCGAACACCGGGGAGCTGTTTTTT. It translates to CAWSQDRANTGELFF.

This rearrangement joins TRBV5-1 to TRBJ2-5, with 10 bases that match TRBD2. This CDR3 contains 14 residues. The V segment lost 4 bases and the J segment 2 bases; nucleotides outside the gene matches: 2. CDR1 and CDR2 from the germline V gene are SGHRS and YFSETQ. The CDR3 DNA is TGCGCCAGCAGCGGGGGACTAGCGCAAGAGACCCAGTACTTC. Amino acids: CASSGGLAQETQYF.

The CDR3 sequence is CASSLEGLAGVHNEQFF. The CDR3, as DNA: TGTGCCAGCAGCTTGGAGGGACTAGCGGGAGTACACAATGAGCAGTTCTTC. This rearrangement joins TRBV5-4 to TRBJ2-1, with 14 bases fitting TRBD2. V lost 0 bases, J lost 5 bases, and 4 bases stayed unmatched. The CDR3 is 17 residues long. The germline V gene has CDR1 SGHNT and CDR2 YYREEE (reference sequence).

This clone was seen just once. The chain joins TRBV7-2 to TRBJ2-3; 11 bases line up with TRBD2. The V gene end was trimmed by 5 bases and the J gene end by 2 bases; junction bases not matched to a gene: 9. Germline V gene lookup returns CDR1 SGHTA and CDR2 FQGNSA. CDR3 length: 17 residues. The CDR3 coding sequence is TGTGCCAGCAGCCCTCAAGGGACTAGCGGCTACACAGATACGCAGTATTTT. Its translation: CASSPQGTSGYTDTQYF.

V gene TRBV5-1 combines with J gene TRBJ1-2; TRBD1 aligns across 7 bases. CDR1 and CDR2 (germline): SGHRS, YFSETQ. Trimming cost V 3 bases and J 10 bases; bases outside gene matches: 15. The CDR3 is 15 residues long. CDR3 in amino acids: CASSWGDRSLTPYTF. As DNA, the CDR3 is TGCGCCAGCAGCTGGGGGGACAGATCTTTGACCCCCTACACCTTC. The full variable domain, its missing parts supplied by reference TRBV5-1 and TRBJ1-2, is KAGVTQTPRYLIKTRGQQVTLSCSPISGHRSVSWYQQTPGQGLQFLFEYFSETQRNKGNFPGRFSGRQFSNSRSEMNVSTLELGDSALYLCASSWGDRSLTPYTFGSGTRLTVV.

The rearrangement links TRBV27 to TRBJ2-3, with 7 bases matching TRBD2. Unmatched junction bases numbered 4, after V lost 4 bases and J lost 0 bases. There are 15 residues in the CDR3. The germline CDR1 and CDR2 sequences are MNHEY and SMNVEV (reference sequence). CDR3 DNA: TGTGCCAGCAGTTCCCTAGCGGTTAGCACAGATACGCAGTATTTT. Residues: CASSSLAVSTDTQYF.

The V and J genes are TRBV7-9 and TRBJ2-7; the D is unclear. The CDR3 runs 13 residues. V was cut by 4 bases and J by 2 bases, with 9 bases left in between. Germline CDR1 and CDR2: SEHNR and FQNEAQ (reference sequence). CDR3 sequence reads: CASSSESAYEQYF. The CDR3 nucleotides read TGTGCCAGCAGCTCGGAAAGCGCCTACGAGCAGTACTTC.

CDR3 amino acids: CASSEGQLAGYNEQFF. CDR3 nucleotides: TGTGCCAGCAGTGAGGGTCAACTAGCGGGTTACAATGAGCAGTTCTTC. V gene TRBV6-4 combines with J gene TRBJ2-1, with 9 bases matching TRBD2. Germline values: CDR1 MRHNA, CDR2 SNTAGT. Germline trimming cut 3 bases from V and 4 bases from J; bases unmatched to any gene: 7. The CDR3 length is 16 residues.

The rearrangement joins TRBV6-4 to TRBJ1-1, with D perhaps TRBD1 (5 bases). Per the germline V gene, CDR1 is MRHNA and CDR2 is SNTAGT. The CDR3 length is 10 residues. V shed 7 bases and J shed 11 bases, with 11 bases lying between them. CDR3 coding DNA: TGTGCCAGCAAAGGGGTAGGGGCTTTCTTT. Residues: CASKGVGAFF.

V and J are TRBV13 and TRBJ2-1; 8 positions match TRBD1. V shed 3 bases, J shed 0 bases, and the junction held 4 bases outside the gene matches. The CDR3 spans 16 residues. Germline assignment: CDR1 PRHDT and CDR2 FYEKMQ (reference sequence). The CDR3 sequence: CASSFYRGDSYNEQFF. The CDR3 DNA sequence: TGTGCCAGCAGCTTCTACAGGGGGGACTCCTACAATGAGCAGTTCTTC.

The chain is built from TRBV27 and TRBJ2-7; 8 nucleotides match TRBD2. With V trimmed by 4 bases and J by 4 bases, 6 bases remained unmatched. The CDR3 covers 14 residues. CDR1 and CDR2 from the germline V gene are MNHEY and SMNVEV (reference sequence). The CDR3 loop reads CASSSSGSSYEQYF. In nucleotides, the CDR3 is TGTGCCAGCAGTTCCAGCGGGAGTTCTTACGAGCAGTACTTC.